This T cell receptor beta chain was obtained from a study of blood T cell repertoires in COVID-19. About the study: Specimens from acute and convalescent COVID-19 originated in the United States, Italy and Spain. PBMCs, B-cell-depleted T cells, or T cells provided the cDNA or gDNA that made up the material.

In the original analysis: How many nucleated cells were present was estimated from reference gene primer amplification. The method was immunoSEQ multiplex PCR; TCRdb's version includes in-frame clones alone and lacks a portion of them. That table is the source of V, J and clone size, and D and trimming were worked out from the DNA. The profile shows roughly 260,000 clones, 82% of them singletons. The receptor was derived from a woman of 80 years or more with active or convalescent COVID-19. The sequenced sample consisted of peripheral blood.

The CDR3 spells CASSLQGGNQPQHF. DNA of the CDR3: TGTGCCAGCAGCCTCCAGGGTGGGAATCAGCCCCAGCATTTT. This sequence joins TRBV28 and TRBJ1-5; perhaps TRBD1 as D (5 bases). Deletions cut 6 bases from V and 4 bases from J, with 13 bases between. Per germline, CDR1 MDHEN and CDR2 SYDVKM. The CDR3 loop spans 14 amino acids.